This passage covers 21 T cell receptor beta chains from one sample sequenced in a study of human T cells and chemical hapten exposure. TCRdb reprocessed the RACE reads via MiXCR and lists one record per CDR3 protein. The table lists about 64,000 distinct CDR3 sequences, 11% of them singletons, with about 2% in the top ten. The sample's time point: patch test 3, about 24 weeks after DPC sensitization. Treatment described: therapeutic diphenylcyclopropenone sensitization with weekly scalp DPC. Here the sequenced sample was whole blood, taken in connection with sensitization to the hapten diphenylcyclopropenone (DPC). These receptors came from a woman aged 25 to 45 with alopecia areata. Some clones in this sample may be carry-over from other donors' samples.

This clonotype was seen many times. The chain carries TRBV20-1 and TRBJ1-2; D perhaps matches TRBD1 (6 bases). The germline V gene encodes CDR1 DFQATT and CDR2 SNEGSKA (reference sequence). The ends were cut back, 4 bases at V and 3 bases at J, with 9 bases in the middle. The CDR3 is made up of 12 amino acids. CDR3 DNA: TGCAGTGCTAAAGGGGGGGACTATGGCTACACCTTC. Translating gives CSAKGGDYGYTF.

This clonotype has more than one count but fewer than ten. The J gene is TRBJ2-6, the V gene TRBV20-1, with D possibly TRBD1 on 7 matching bases. Trimming stripped 6 bases from V and 2 bases from J, with 17 bases between. This CDR3 is built from 16 residues. From germline, CDR1 is DFQATT and CDR2 SNEGSKA (reference sequence). The CDR3 DNA sequence: TGCAGTGCGTGCCCAGGGGGGCTACCTGGGGCCAACGTCCTGACTTTC. Its protein product is CSACPGGLPGANVLTF.

The CDR3 bases are TGTGCCAGCAGTTCACCCGGGACAGGGGCTCTCGAGCAGTACTTC. It yields the protein CASSSPGTGALEQYF. The J gene is TRBJ2-7, the V gene TRBV28; 10 bases line up with TRBD1. CDR3 length: 15 amino acids. V trimming: 4 bases; J trimming: 6 bases; junction bases outside the gene matches: 9. Germline CDR1 and CDR2: MDHEN and SYDVKM.

This clonotype was observed many times. The chain combines TRBV7-8 with TRBJ2-5, with a weak D call TRBD2 (5 bases). Trimming left V 3 bases short and J 0 bases short, with 5 bases between. CDR1 is SGHVS, CDR2 FQNEAQ, per germline. This CDR3 comprises 13 residues. The CDR3 DNA follows: TGTGCCAGCAGCTTGAGGGACCAAGAGACCCAGTACTTC. Its translation: CASSLRDQETQYF.

The sample holds many counts of this clonotype. The rearrangement links TRBV29-1 to TRBJ2-7; D is unresolved. V was shortened by 1 base and J by 0 bases, with 4 bases between the two germline ends. This CDR3 comprises 12 residues. Germline V gene lookup returns CDR1 SQVTM and CDR2 ANQGSEA. CDR3 in amino acids: CSVEGPSYEQYF. CDR3 DNA sequence: TGCAGCGTTGAAGGACCCTCCTACGAGCAGTACTTC.

There are many counts of this clonotype. The genes are TRBV5-1 and TRBJ2-3, with 9 bases lining up with TRBD2. The V gene end was trimmed by 5 bases and the J gene end by 2 bases; junction bases not matched to a gene: 3. This CDR3 has 14 amino acids. CDR1 and CDR2 (germline): SGHRS, YFSETQ. CDR3 sequence reads: CASRTSGSTDTQYF. CDR3 DNA: TGCGCCAGCAGGACTAGCGGATCCACAGATACGCAGTATTTT.

The rearrangement links TRBV7-2 to TRBJ2-3; D gene uncertain. Between the trimmed V and J ends, which lost 3 bases and 2 bases, there was a span of 9 bases. CDR1 is SGHTA and CDR2 is FQGNSA in the germline V gene. CDR3 length: 14 residues. The CDR3 DNA is TGTGCCAGCAGCTTTAAAGGGTTCACAGATACGCAGTATTTT. Amino acid sequence: CASSFKGFTDTQYF.

This clonotype occurred many times. V is TRBV5-1 and J is TRBJ1-4; 9 nucleotides align to TRBD1. This CDR3 is built from 15 residues. CDR1 and CDR2 (germline): SGHRS, YFSETQ. J gave up 2 bases and V 4 bases, and 3 bases lay outside the gene matches. The CDR3 spells CASSRQGGTNEKLFF. The CDR3 DNA is TGCGCCAGCAGCAGACAGGGGGGCACTAATGAAAAACTGTTTTTT.

CDR3 coding DNA: TGTGCCAGCAGTGGATCGGGACAGGGAAACAAAGGCTATGGCTACACCTTC. It codes for CASSGSGQGNKGYGYTF. J is TRBJ1-2 and V is TRBV6-1, with 9 bases matching TRBD1. The V and J ends lost 4 bases and 4 bases, in that order; junction bases with no gene match: 13. This CDR3 spans 17 amino acids. The germline V gene encodes CDR1 MNHNS and CDR2 SASEGT.

There are many counts of this clonotype. The chain uses TRBV6-2 or TRBV6-3 and TRBJ2-1, with 8 bases lining up with TRBD1. In germline, CDR1 is MNHEY, CDR2 SVGEGT. The CDR3 is 14 amino acids. The J segment lost 6 bases and the V segment lost 6 bases, leaving 7 bases of the junction unmatched. The CDR3 is CASSSGQESNEQFF. The CDR3, as DNA: TGTGCCAGCAGCTCGGGACAGGAAAGCAATGAGCAGTTCTTC.

The V call is TRBV10-2, the J call TRBJ2-6; 7 nucleotides match TRBD1. This CDR3 region has 16 residues. The trim removed 7 bases at V and 0 bases at J, leaving 6 bases unmatched. Germline lookup yields CDR1 WSHSY and CDR2 SAAADI. As DNA, the CDR3 is TGCGCCAGCAAGCCGGGACAGCTCTCTGGGGCCAACGTCCTGACTTTC. This sequence encodes CASKPGQLSGANVLTF.

The chain uses TRBV20-1 and TRBJ1-2; no reliable D call. CDR1 is DFQATT and CDR2 is SNEGSKA in the germline V gene (reference sequence). Trimming left V 0 bases short and J 2 bases short, with 1 base between. The CDR3 is 11 residues long. The CDR3 loop reads CSARENYGYTF. In nucleotides, the CDR3 is TGCAGTGCTAGAGAGAACTATGGCTACACCTTC.

The chain recombines TRBV5-5 with TRBJ2-5; the D gene is possibly TRBD1 (6 bases). This CDR3 comprises 16 residues. From germline, CDR1 is SGHKS and CDR2 YYEKEE (reference sequence). V gave up 0 bases and J gave up 9 bases, with 21 bases separating them. The CDR3 region has the DNA TGTGCCAGCAGCTTGGCTGGAACACGGGAAAAGGGGGCCCAGTACTTC. It specifies CASSLAGTREKGAQYF.

This clonotype was found a few times. This chain uses TRBV12-3 or TRBV12-4 with TRBJ1-5, with 7 bases matching TRBD1. The CDR3 is 15 amino acids. The J segment lost 3 bases and the V segment lost 6 bases, leaving 8 bases of the junction unmatched. The CDR3 loop reads CASSRQGTNNQPQHF. Here the CDR3 DNA reads TGTGCCAGCAGCAGACAGGGAACTAACAATCAGCCCCAGCATTTT.

In its sample, this clonotype was seen a few times. This chain links TRBV12-3 or TRBV12-4 with TRBJ2-2, with TRBD1 matching 7 bases. CDR3 length: 18 residues. With 2 bases clipped from V and 4 bases from J, the junction kept 13 bases outside the gene matches. The CDR3 DNA sequence: TGTGCCAGCAGTTTACCACAGTTCAGGGGGATCGGCACCGGGGAGCTGTTTTTT. It is translated as CASSLPQFRGIGTGELFF.

The V gene is TRBV12-3 or TRBV12-4, the J gene TRBJ2-7, with D possibly TRBD1 on 5 matching bases. The V gene lost 3 bases and the J gene lost 3 bases, with 15 bases spanning the gap. This CDR3 spans 15 amino acids. The CDR3 loop is CASSLDTRIVYEQYF. Written as DNA, the CDR3 is TGTGCCAGCAGTTTGGACACCCGAATCGTCTACGAGCAGTACTTC.

V usage is TRBV4-3 and J usage is TRBJ1-2; D call uncertain. Trimming removed 0 bases from V and 4 bases from J, with 15 bases in between. The germline V gene encodes CDR1 LGHNA and CDR2 YSLEER. The CDR3 is made up of 16 amino acids. The CDR3 loop is CASSQEVRGKTYGYTF. For the CDR3, the DNA is TGCGCCAGCAGCCAAGAAGTCCGAGGGAAAACCTATGGCTACACCTTC.

This clonotype was observed a few times. The chain recombines TRBV20-1 with TRBJ1-1, with D perhaps matching TRBD1 (5 bases). There are 16 residues in the CDR3. The germline V and J ends were trimmed by 2 bases and 4 bases, with 20 bases remaining between them. Germline V CDR1 and CDR2: DFQATT, SNEGSKA (reference sequence). CDR3 bases: TGCAGTGCTAGACCCCCTTGGCGGGGGGTCGGCACTGAAGCTTTCTTT. Translated: CSARPPWRGVGTEAFF.

The sample holds a few counts of this clonotype. The chain is built from TRBV28 and TRBJ1-1, with a tentative D call TRBD1 (6 bases). This CDR3 spans 15 amino acids. CDR1 MDHEN and CDR2 SYDVKM come from the germline V gene. The ends were cut back, 2 bases at V and 6 bases at J, with 16 bases in the middle. The CDR3 DNA reads TGTGCCAGCAGTTTACCAGCAGGGGCTCGTCCTGAAGCTTTCTTT. This encodes CASSLPAGARPEAFF.

This clonotype was recorded many times. V usage is TRBV10-3 and J usage is TRBJ1-4; D call uncertain. The germline V gene has CDR1 ENHRY and CDR2 SYGVKD. The CDR3 totals 17 residues. V was trimmed by 0 bases and J by 0 bases, leaving 11 bases between them. The DNA of the CDR3 is TGTGCCATCAGTGAGTCAAGAGGATTTGCAACTAATGAAAAACTGTTTTTT. Translating it yields CAISESRGFATNEKLFF.

This clonotype was recorded a few times. The chain recombines TRBV7-9 with TRBJ2-2; D is uncertain. Germline V gives CDR1 SEHNR, CDR2 FQNEAQ (reference sequence). V lost 6 bases and J 5 bases, leaving 7 bases between the germline ends. The CDR3 is 12 residues long. The CDR3 is CASRKETGELFF. DNA for the CDR3: TGTGCCAGCAGGAAGGAAACCGGGGAGCTGTTTTTT.